This entry lists 27 T cell receptor beta chains sequenced from one sample in a study of blood T cells in healthy people across ages (dated by TCRdb to about 2015). The library was obtained by 5' RACE. TCRdb shows the sequencer as Illumina HiSeq 2500. A second PCR of about 7 to 12 cycles was run with a J-beta primer mix and a sample-barcoded 5' primer. In TCRdb, the public reads were trimmed at Q25 with fastp and aligned with MiXCR, with productive beta chains retained. Identical CDR3 protein sequences are pooled into one entry, listed with their most common genes and DNA. The sample table records approximately 810,000 distinct CDR3 sequences; roughly 35% of these occur just once. Of the sample, approximately 12% falls within the top ten clones. Sequencing was performed on blood. The receptor set was obtained from a man between 18 and 29 years old in good health.

This clonotype occurred a few times. The rearrangement joins TRBV7-9 to TRBJ1-1; D might be TRBD1 (5 bases). Trimming pared 5 bases from V and 0 bases from J, leaving 16 bases between. There are 16 residues in the CDR3. Germline CDR1 and CDR2: SEHNR and FQNEAQ (reference sequence). Written as DNA, the CDR3 is TGTGCCAGCAGCCCTTTGCCGGGACGGATGAACACTGAAGCTTTCTTT. Translating it yields CASSPLPGRMNTEAFF.

This clonotype was detected only a few times. The gene calls are TRBV4-3 and TRBJ1-4; unclear D gene. Germline assignment: CDR1 LGHNA and CDR2 YSLEER. The CDR3 is 16 residues long. With 2 bases removed from V and 0 bases from J, the gap between germline ends came to 10 bases. The CDR3 protein is CASSQSTLATNEKLFF. CDR3 nucleotide sequence: TGCGCCAGCAGCCAATCGACACTTGCAACTAATGAAAAACTGTTTTTT.

The rearrangement uses TRBV10-3 and TRBJ1-2, with D possibly TRBD1 on 6 matching bases. Germline loops: CDR1 ENHRY, CDR2 SYGVKD. The CDR3 has 14 residues. Trimming took off 4 bases at V and 3 bases at J, with 12 bases between the two ends. The CDR3 reads CAISGGAQDYGYTF. CDR3 sequence (DNA): TGTGCCATCAGTGGGGGGGCTCAGGACTATGGCTACACCTTC.

The chain is built from TRBV5-1 and TRBJ2-3; D may correspond to TRBD1 or TRBD2 (5 bases each). Trimming removed 3 bases from V and 5 bases from J, with 16 bases in between. This CDR3 is built from 15 residues. Germline V gene lookup returns CDR1 SGHRS and CDR2 YFSETQ. The CDR3 nucleotides are TGCGCCAGCAGCTCTCGGACGGGGACCTTAGATACGCAGTATTTT. This sequence encodes CASSSRTGTLDTQYF.

The chain uses TRBV20-1 and TRBJ1-1; tentative D call: TRBD1 (5 bases). The CDR3 covers 12 residues. CDR1 DFQATT and CDR2 SNEGSKA come from the germline V gene (reference sequence). This chain's CDR3 is CRVGHSNTEAFF. The CDR3 nucleotides read TGCCGTGTGGGGCACTCAAACACTGAAGCTTTCTTT.

This clonotype occurred many times. The V and J genes are TRBV7-8 and TRBJ2-3; TRBD2 matches 7 bases. The CDR3 extends over 16 amino acids. J gave up 0 bases and V 5 bases, and 8 bases lay outside the gene matches. In germline, CDR1 is SGHVS, CDR2 FQNEAQ. CDR3 sequence (DNA): TGTGCCAGCAGCCAATCGACTAGCCAAAGCACAGATACGCAGTATTTT. Protein product: CASSQSTSQSTDTQYF.

A few counts support this clonotype. This rearrangement joins TRBV19 to TRBJ1-5, with D tentatively TRBD1 (5 bases). V lost 6 bases, J lost 3 bases, and 12 bases lay in between. This CDR3 has 14 amino acids. The germline V gene has CDR1 LNHDA and CDR2 SQIVND (reference sequence). The CDR3 nucleotides are TGTGCCAGTAGGGACGACAGTTACAATCAGCCCCAGCATTTT. Translating it yields CASRDDSYNQPQHF.

This chain connects TRBV18 to TRBJ2-5, with 8 bases lining up with TRBD1. The CDR3 spans 16 residues. The ends lost 3 bases at V and 2 bases at J; junction bases unmatched: 8. The germline V gene has CDR1 KGHSH and CDR2 LQKENI. CDR3 nucleotides: TGTGCCAGCTCACCGGGCCTAACAGGGGGGCAAGAGACCCAGTACTTC. This translates into CASSPGLTGGQETQYF.

The CDR3 spells CASRTGPNTEAFF. The CDR3 coding sequence is TGTGCCAGCAGGACAGGGCCGAACACTGAAGCTTTCTTT. The V and J genes are TRBV2 and TRBJ1-1, with 7 bases aligning to TRBD1. The ends lost 6 bases at V and 1 base at J; junction bases unmatched: 2. Germline CDR1 is SNHLY and CDR2 is FYNNEI. The CDR3 is made up of 13 amino acids.

J is TRBJ2-5 and V is TRBV12-3 or TRBV12-4; unclear D gene. Trimming pared 5 bases from V and 0 bases from J, leaving 13 bases between. The CDR3 is 15 amino acids. The CDR3 sequence is CASSPPSPYQETQYF. The CDR3 DNA is TGTGCCAGCAGTCCCCCATCTCCGTACCAAGAGACCCAGTACTTC.

About this clonotype itself: A much bigger clone sits one base away, suggesting this may be a read error. The chain couples TRBV6-1 to TRBJ2-7; TRBD1 might be the D (6 bases). Trimming stripped 5 bases from V and 3 bases from J, with 23 bases between. The germline V gene has CDR1 MNHNS and CDR2 SASEGT. The CDR3 is made up of 17 amino acids. Written as DNA, the CDR3 is TGTGCCAGCAGTTTACGCTTCCCGGAACAGGGCTACTACGAGCAGTACTTC. Its translation is CASSLRFPEQGYYEQYF.

The rearrangement uses TRBV20-1 and TRBJ2-3, with 13 bases matching TRBD2. CDR3 size: 16 residues. The germline CDR1 and CDR2 sequences are DFQATT and SNEGSKA (reference sequence). V lost 0 bases and J lost 7; bases outside the gene matches: 7. The CDR3 loop is CSARDLLAGGSNTQYF. In nucleotides, the CDR3 is TGCAGTGCTAGAGACCTACTAGCGGGGGGGTCGAATACGCAGTATTTT.

This clonotype was counted many times. The chain recombines TRBV10-3 with TRBJ1-4, with D hard to call. Germline values: CDR1 ENHRY, CDR2 SYGVKD. The CDR3 extends over 18 amino acids. Trimming cost V 5 bases and J 7 bases, with 26 bases left between them. Here the CDR3 reads CAISKTGQVGRGVEKLFF. CDR3 DNA sequence: TGTGCCATCAGTAAGACGGGCCAGGTCGGGCGAGGAGTTGAAAAACTGTTTTTT.

This sequence joins TRBV7-8 and TRBJ1-2, with D unclear. This CDR3 region has 12 residues. V was cut by 1 base and J by 8 bases, with 8 bases left in between. In germline, CDR1 is SGHVS, CDR2 FQNEAQ. CDR3 coding DNA: TGTGCCAGCAGCTTAGTTGCAGCGGGCTACACCTTC. The encoded protein is CASSLVAAGYTF.

The rearrangement uses TRBV9 and TRBJ1-3; 8 nucleotides line up with TRBD1. CDR3 size: 16 residues. V lost 3 bases and J lost 0; bases outside the gene matches: 5. The germline CDR1 and CDR2 sequences are SGDLS and YYNGEE. CDR3 protein: CASSGQGPISGNTIYF. CDR3 DNA: TGTGCCAGCAGCGGACAGGGGCCCATCTCTGGAAACACCATATATTTT.

As for this clonotype: At one boundary the junction diverges from the germline segment, which might be a read error. The chain recombines TRBV12-3 or TRBV12-4 with TRBJ1-4; D is uncertain. The CDR3 covers 15 residues. The CDR3, as DNA: TGTGCCAGCAGTTTAGAGAGACCAACTAATGAAAAACTGGTTTTT. Its protein product is CASSLERPTNEKLVF.

The chain recombines TRBV7-2 with TRBJ2-3, with 8 bases that match TRBD2. This CDR3 has 16 amino acids. V trimming: 1 base; J trimming: 5 bases; junction bases outside the gene matches: 8. Germline-derived CDR1 and CDR2 are SGHTA and FQGNSA. This CDR3 reads CASSLERGSGVDTQYF. CDR3 DNA: TGTGCCAGCAGCTTAGAGCGGGGTAGCGGGGTAGATACGCAGTATTTT.

Note on this clonotype: A much larger clone lies a single base off, so this may be a read error. The chain uses TRBV20-1 and TRBJ2-7; D is uncertain. CDR1 DFQATT and CDR2 SNEGSKA come from the germline V gene (reference sequence). Trimming shortened V by 2 bases and J by 10 bases, and 18 bases separated the two germline ends. This CDR3 has 13 amino acids. The CDR3 nucleotides read TGCAGTGCTAGAAGACTCCAGGTCACGGACCAGTACTTC. It specifies CSARRLQVTDQYF.

The chain couples TRBV20-1 to TRBJ1-2, with unresolved D. CDR1 is DFQATT, CDR2 SNEGSKA, per germline (reference sequence). The V gene lost 6 bases and the J gene lost 6 bases, with 17 bases spanning the gap. CDR3 length: 13 residues. This CDR3 reads CSATPDSLDGYTF. DNA for the CDR3: TGCAGTGCCACCCCGGACTCACTCGATGGCTACACCTTC.

The chain uses TRBV4-3 and TRBJ2-3; TRBD2 aligns across 8 bases. Germline-derived CDR1 and CDR2 are LGHNA and YSLEER. After removal of 0 bases from V and 6 bases from J, the junction contained 11 bases not matched to a gene. The CDR3 sequence is 17 residues long. The CDR3 DNA reads as TGCGCCAGCAGCCAAGAGGGTATAAGCGGGGGAGCCGATACGCAGTATTTT. Its translation is CASSQEGISGGADTQYF.

As to this clonotype: Just one base apart from a much larger clone, this may be a read error. The CDR3 reads CASRRQNRPQHF. The CDR3 DNA is TGTGCCAGCAGGCGACAGAATCGGCCCCAGCATTTT. This chain uses TRBV7-2 with TRBJ1-5; D may be TRBD1 (5 bases). The length of the CDR3 is 12 residues. Germline assignment: CDR1 SGHTA and CDR2 FQGNSA.

The chain combines TRBV7-2 with TRBJ2-7, with D possibly being TRBD1 or TRBD2 (6 bases each). Per the germline V gene, CDR1 is SGHTA and CDR2 is FQGNSA. This CDR3 comprises 16 residues. V dropped 4 bases and J dropped 5 bases, with 21 bases sitting between them. Written as DNA, the CDR3 is TGTGCCAGCAGCTCAAGGTTGGGGGGCCGTTTGGACGAGCAGTACTTC. Translating gives CASSSRLGGRLDEQYF. The whole variable domain, remainder taken from reference TRBV7-2 and TRBJ2-7, is GAGVSQSPSNKVTEKGKDVELRCDPISGHTALYWYRQSLGQGLEFLIYFQGNSAPDKSGLPSDRFSAERTGGSVSTLTIQRTQQEDSAVYLCASSSRLGGRLDEQYFGPGTRLTVT.

Of note for this clonotype: At one end, the junction sequence differs from germline, possibly due to a read error. The rearrangement links TRBV7-2 to TRBJ1-6, with TRBD1 matching 7 bases. Germline CDR1 and CDR2: SGHTA and FQGNSA. This CDR3 comprises 17 residues. The CDR3 nucleotides read TGTGCCGGCAGCTTAAACAGACAGGGCGTCGATAATTCACCCCTCCACTTT. It translates to CAGSLNRQGVDNSPLHF. Using reference TRBV7-2 and TRBJ1-6 for the parts outside the CDR3, the full variable domain is GAGVSQSPSNKVTEKGKDVELRCDPISGHTALYWYRQSLGQGLEFLIYFQGNSAPDKSGLPSDRFSAERTGGSVSTLTIQRTQQEDSAVYLCAGSLNRQGVDNSPLHFGNGTRLTVT.

J is TRBJ2-2 and V is TRBV30; TRBD2 aligns across 7 bases. CDR1 and CDR2 (germline): GTSNPN, SVGIG (reference sequence). V was clipped by 2 bases and J by 4 bases; unmatched bases: 10. CDR3 size: 16 residues. This CDR3 reads CAWSRWAGRGTGELFF. The CDR3 DNA follows: TGTGCCTGGAGTCGTTGGGCAGGGAGGGGCACCGGGGAGCTGTTTTTT.

This clonotype was picked up one time. V usage is TRBV10-3 and J usage is TRBJ1-5; no reliable D call. The CDR3 consists of 14 residues. From germline, CDR1 is ENHRY and CDR2 SYGVKD. Between the trimmed V and J ends, which lost 2 bases and 2 bases, there was a span of 7 bases. The CDR3 spells CAISEGQGNQPQHF. The CDR3 region has the DNA TGTGCCATCAGTGAGGGGCAGGGCAATCAGCCCCAGCATTTT.

V is TRBV12-3 or TRBV12-4 and J is TRBJ1-1; D perhaps matches TRBD1 (6 bases). Trimming took off 8 bases at V and 5 bases at J, with 15 bases between the two ends. The CDR3 runs 13 residues. The CDR3 bases are TGTGCCAGCGGGGACACCGGGGGGACTGAAGCTTTCTTT. Residues: CASGDTGGTEAFF.

This clonotype was detected only a few times. The chain employs TRBV2 and TRBJ1-1; TRBD1 matches 7 bases. With V trimmed by 4 bases and J by 4 bases, 3 bases remained unmatched. Germline V CDR1 and CDR2: SNHLY, FYNNEI. The CDR3 is made up of 13 amino acids. CDR3 DNA sequence: TGTGCCAGCAGTGGACAGGGTTCCACTGAAGCTTTCTTT. This sequence encodes CASSGQGSTEAFF.